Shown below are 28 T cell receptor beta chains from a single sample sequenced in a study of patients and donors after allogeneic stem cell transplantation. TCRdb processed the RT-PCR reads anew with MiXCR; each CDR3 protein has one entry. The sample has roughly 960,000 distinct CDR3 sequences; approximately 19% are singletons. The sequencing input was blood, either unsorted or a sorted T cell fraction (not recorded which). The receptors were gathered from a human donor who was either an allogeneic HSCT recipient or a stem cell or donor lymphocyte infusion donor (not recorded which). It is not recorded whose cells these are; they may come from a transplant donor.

The CDR3 DNA sequence: TGCGCCAGCAGCGGCCAGGGAGGGCTGAACACTGAAGCTTTCTTT. Translated, it gives CASSGQGGLNTEAFF. V usage is TRBV5-1 and J usage is TRBJ1-1; a possible D gene is TRBD1 (5 bases). The ends were cut back, 4 bases at V and 0 bases at J, with 13 bases in the middle. CDR3 length: 15 amino acids. CDR1 SGHRS and CDR2 YFSETQ come from the germline V gene.

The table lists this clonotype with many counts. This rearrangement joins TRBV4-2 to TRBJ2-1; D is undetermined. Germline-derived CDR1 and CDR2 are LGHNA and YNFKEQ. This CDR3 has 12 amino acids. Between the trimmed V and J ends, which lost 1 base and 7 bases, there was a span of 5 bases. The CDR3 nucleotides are TGTGCCAGCAGCCAAGTTAGAAATGAGCAGTTCTTC. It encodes CASSQVRNEQFF.

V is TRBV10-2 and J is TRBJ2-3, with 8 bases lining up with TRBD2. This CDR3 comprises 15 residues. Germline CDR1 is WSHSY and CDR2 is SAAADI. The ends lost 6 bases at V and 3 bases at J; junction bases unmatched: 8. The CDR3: CASRDSGISTDTQYF. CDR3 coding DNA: TGCGCCAGCAGGGATAGCGGGATTTCTACAGATACGCAGTATTTT.

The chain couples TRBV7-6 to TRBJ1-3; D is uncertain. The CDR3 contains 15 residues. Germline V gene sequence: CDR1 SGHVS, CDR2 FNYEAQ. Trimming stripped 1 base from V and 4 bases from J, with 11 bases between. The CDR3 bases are TGTGCCAGCAGCTTAGTGCAGTTACCAGGAAACACCATATATTTT. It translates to CASSLVQLPGNTIYF.

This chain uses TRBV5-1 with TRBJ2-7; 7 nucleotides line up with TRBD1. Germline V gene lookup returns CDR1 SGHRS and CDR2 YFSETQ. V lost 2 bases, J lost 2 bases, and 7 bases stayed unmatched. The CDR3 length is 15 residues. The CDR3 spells CASSFNRGLAYEQYF. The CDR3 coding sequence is TGCGCCAGCAGCTTTAACAGGGGATTAGCCTACGAGCAGTACTTC.

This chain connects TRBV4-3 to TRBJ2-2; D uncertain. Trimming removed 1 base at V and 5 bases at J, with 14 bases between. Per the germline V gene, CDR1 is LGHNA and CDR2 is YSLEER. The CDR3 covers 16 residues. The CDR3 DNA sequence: TGCGCCAGCAGCCAAGGGGATACGGGTACTACCGGGGAGCTGTTTTTT. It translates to CASSQGDTGTTGELFF.

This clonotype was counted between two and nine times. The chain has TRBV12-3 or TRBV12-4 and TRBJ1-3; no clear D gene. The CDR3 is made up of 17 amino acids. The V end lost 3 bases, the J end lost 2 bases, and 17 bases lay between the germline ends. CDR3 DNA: TGTGCCAGCAGTTTGCCGGGTGTGCGGATAGCTGGAAACACCATATATTTT. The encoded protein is CASSLPGVRIAGNTIYF.

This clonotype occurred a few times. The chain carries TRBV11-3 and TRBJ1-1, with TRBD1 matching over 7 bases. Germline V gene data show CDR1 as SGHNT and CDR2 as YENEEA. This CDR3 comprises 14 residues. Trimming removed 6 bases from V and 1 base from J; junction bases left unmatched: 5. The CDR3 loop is CASSKGTANTEAFF. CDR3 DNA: TGTGCCAGCAGTAAAGGGACAGCGAACACTGAAGCTTTCTTT.

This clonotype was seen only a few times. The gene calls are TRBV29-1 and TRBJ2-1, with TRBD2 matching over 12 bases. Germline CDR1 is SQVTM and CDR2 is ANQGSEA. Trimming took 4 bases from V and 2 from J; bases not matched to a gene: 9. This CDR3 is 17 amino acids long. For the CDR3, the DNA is TGCAGCGTTGGACTAGCGGGAGAGAGGGGGCCCTACAATGAGCAGTTCTTC. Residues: CSVGLAGERGPYNEQFF.

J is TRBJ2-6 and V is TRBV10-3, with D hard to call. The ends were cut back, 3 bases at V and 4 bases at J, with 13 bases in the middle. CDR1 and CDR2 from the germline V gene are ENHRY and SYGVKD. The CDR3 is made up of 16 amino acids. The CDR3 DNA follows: TGTGCCATCAGTGATCCCCGGGCCCTGGGGGCCAACGTCCTGACTTTC. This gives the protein CAISDPRALGANVLTF.

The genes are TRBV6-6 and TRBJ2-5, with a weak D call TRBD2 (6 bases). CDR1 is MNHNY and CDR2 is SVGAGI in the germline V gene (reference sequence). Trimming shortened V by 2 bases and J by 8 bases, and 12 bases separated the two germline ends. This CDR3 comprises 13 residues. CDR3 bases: TGTGCCAGCAGTTACAGGGAGGTTGAAACCCAGTACTTC. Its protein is CASSYREVETQYF.

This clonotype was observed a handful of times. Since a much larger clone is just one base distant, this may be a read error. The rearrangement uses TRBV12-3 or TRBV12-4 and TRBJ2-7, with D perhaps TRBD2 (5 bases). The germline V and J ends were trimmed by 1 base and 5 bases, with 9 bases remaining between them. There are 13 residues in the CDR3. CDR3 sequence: CASSLGGNHEQYF. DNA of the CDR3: TGTGCCAGCAGTTTAGGAGGGAACCACGAGCAGTACTTC.

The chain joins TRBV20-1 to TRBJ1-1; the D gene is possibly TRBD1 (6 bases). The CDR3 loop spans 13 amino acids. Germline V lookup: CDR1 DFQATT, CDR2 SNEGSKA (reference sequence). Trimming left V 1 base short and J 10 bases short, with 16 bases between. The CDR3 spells CSARVAGEGTAFF. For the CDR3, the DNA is TGCAGTGCTAGAGTGGCAGGGGAGGGGACAGCTTTCTTT.

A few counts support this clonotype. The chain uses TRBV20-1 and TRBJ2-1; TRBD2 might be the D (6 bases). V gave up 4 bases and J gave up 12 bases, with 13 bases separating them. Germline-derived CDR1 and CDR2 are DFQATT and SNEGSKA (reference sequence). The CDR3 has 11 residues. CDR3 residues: CSAIRGLGQFF. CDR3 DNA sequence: TGCAGTGCTATACGGGGACTGGGGCAGTTCTTC.

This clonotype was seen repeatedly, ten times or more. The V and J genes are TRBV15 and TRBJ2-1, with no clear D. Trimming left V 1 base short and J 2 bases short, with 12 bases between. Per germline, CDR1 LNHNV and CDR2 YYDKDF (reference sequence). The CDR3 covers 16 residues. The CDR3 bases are TGTGCCACCAGCAGAGGAGGCAACGGGCCCTACAATGAGCAGTTCTTC. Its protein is CATSRGGNGPYNEQFF.

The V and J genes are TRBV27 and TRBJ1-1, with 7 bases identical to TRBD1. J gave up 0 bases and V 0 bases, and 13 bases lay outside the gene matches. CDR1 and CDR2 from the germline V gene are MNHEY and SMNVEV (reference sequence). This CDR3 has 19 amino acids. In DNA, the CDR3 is TGTGCCAGCAGTTTATCGTGGGACAGCTTATTCTTCATGAACACTGAAGCTTTCTTT. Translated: CASSLSWDSLFFMNTEAFF.

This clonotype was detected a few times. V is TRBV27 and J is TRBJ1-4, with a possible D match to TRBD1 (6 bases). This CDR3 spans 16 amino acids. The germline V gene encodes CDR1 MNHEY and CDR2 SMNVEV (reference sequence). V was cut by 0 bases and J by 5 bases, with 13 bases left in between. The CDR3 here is CASSLSTGHPNEKLFF. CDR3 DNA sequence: TGTGCCAGCAGTTTATCGACGGGACACCCAAATGAAAAACTGTTTTTT.

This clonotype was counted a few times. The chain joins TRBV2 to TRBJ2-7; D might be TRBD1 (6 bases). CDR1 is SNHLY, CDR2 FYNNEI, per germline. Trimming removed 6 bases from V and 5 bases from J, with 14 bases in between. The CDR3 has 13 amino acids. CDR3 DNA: TGTGCCAGCAGGGCAGGGGTCGACAACGAGCAGTACTTC. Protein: CASRAGVDNEQYF.

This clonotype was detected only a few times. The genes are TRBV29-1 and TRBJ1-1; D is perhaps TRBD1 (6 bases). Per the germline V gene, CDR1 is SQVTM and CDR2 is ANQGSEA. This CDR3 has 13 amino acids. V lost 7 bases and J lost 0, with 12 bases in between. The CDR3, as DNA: TGCAGCGGTATCAGGGACATGAACACTGAAGCTTTCTTT. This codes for CSGIRDMNTEAFF.

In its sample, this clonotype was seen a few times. The CDR3 nucleotides are TGCAGCGTTGATTCCTGGACAAAAACTGGGGCCAACGTCCTGACTTTC. Translated: CSVDSWTKTGANVLTF. The chain joins TRBV29-1 to TRBJ2-6; the D gene is possibly TRBD1 (5 bases). CDR1 is SQVTM and CDR2 is ANQGSEA in the germline V gene. Trimming took off 3 bases at V and 2 bases at J, with 14 bases between the two ends. The CDR3 spans 16 residues.

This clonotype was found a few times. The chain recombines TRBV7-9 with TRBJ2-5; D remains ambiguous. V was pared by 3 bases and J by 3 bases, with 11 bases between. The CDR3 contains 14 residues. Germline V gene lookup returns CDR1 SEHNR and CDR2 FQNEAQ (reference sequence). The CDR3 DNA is TGTGCCAGCAGCTTGATGGGGTATGAAGAGACCCAGTACTTC. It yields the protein CASSLMGYEETQYF.

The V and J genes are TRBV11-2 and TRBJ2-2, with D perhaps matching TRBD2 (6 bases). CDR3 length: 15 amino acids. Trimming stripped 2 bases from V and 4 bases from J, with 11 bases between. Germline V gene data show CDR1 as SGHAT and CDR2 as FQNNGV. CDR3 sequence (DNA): TGTGCCAGCAGCTTAATACTAGCCACCACCGGGGAGCTGTTTTTT. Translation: CASSLILATTGELFF. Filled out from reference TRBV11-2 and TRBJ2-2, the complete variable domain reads EAGVAQSPRYKIIEKRQSVAFWCNPISGHATLYWYQQILGQGPKLLIQFQNNGVVDDSQLPKDRFSAERLKGVDSTLKIQPAKLEDSAVYLCASSLILATTGELFFGEGSRLTVL.

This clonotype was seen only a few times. The CDR3 protein is CASCTQGEAFF. In DNA form, the CDR3 reads TGTGCCAGCTGCACCCAGGGTGAAGCTTTCTTT. The chain recombines TRBV2 with TRBJ1-1, with D possibly being TRBD1 (5 bases). Germline lookup yields CDR1 SNHLY and CDR2 FYNNEI. The CDR3 consists of 11 residues. The V end lost 8 bases, the J end lost 7 bases, and 11 bases lay between the germline ends.

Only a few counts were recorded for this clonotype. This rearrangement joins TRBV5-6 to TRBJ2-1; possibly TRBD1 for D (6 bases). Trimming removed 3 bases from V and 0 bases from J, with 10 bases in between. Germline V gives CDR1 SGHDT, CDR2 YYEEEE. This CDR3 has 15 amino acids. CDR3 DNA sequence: TGTGCCAGCAGCTCTCCGGGACACTCCTACAATGAGCAGTTCTTC. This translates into CASSSPGHSYNEQFF.

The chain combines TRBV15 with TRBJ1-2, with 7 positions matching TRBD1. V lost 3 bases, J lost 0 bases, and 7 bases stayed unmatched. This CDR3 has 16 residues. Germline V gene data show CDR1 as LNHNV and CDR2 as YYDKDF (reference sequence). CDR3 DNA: TGTGCCACCAGCAGGGATAGGGACAGTACTAACTATGGCTACACCTTC. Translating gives CATSRDRDSTNYGYTF.

CDR3 nucleotide sequence: TGTGCCTGGAGTGTAGGCCCAGAGTCCTACGAGCAGTACTTC. Protein sequence: CAWSVGPESYEQYF. V and J are TRBV30 and TRBJ2-7; D call uncertain. V was pared by 0 bases and J by 1 base, with 10 bases between. The germline V gene has CDR1 GTSNPN and CDR2 SVGIG (reference sequence). CDR3 size: 14 residues.

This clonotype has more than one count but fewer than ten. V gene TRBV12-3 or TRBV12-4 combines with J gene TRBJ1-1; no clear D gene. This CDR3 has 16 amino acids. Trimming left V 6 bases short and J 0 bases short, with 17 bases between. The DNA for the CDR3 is TGTGCCAGCAGCATCAGGAAGGGCCCCATGAACACTGAAGCTTTCTTT. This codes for CASSIRKGPMNTEAFF.

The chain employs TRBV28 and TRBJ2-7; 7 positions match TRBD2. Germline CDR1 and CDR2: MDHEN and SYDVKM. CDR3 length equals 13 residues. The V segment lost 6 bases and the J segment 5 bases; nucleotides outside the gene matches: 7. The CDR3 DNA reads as TGTGCCAGCAGCCACCGGGAGGTCCACGAGCAGTACTTC. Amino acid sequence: CASSHREVHEQYF.